The entry below describes one TCR beta chain. The antigen is not known. With 8 bases removed from V and 7 bases from J, the gap between germline ends came to 17 bases. Germline V gives CDR1 WSHSY, CDR2 SAAADI. This CDR3 is 13 amino acids long. The data stem from a study of cytomegalovirus exposure and HLA in healthy donors. 60 Vbeta and 13 Jbeta primers were used in PCR. Produced via immunoSEQ multiplex PCR; TCRdb's table is partial and in-frame only. Among about 130,000 clones, more than 65% were seen once, and the ten largest hold approximately 2.4%. Study-wide findings and caveats: With later analysis, a missense DCLRE1C variant became linked to TCR beta V- and J-gene trimming.

This clonotype was sampled from a man aged 45-65 years in good health and CMV-seronegative. V and J are TRBV10-2 and TRBJ1-2; D gene ambiguous. The sequenced sample was PBMCs. Here the CDR3 reads CASQPGYGSGYTF. DNA of the CDR3: TGCGCCAGCCAGCCGGGGTACGGAAGTGGCTACACCTTC.